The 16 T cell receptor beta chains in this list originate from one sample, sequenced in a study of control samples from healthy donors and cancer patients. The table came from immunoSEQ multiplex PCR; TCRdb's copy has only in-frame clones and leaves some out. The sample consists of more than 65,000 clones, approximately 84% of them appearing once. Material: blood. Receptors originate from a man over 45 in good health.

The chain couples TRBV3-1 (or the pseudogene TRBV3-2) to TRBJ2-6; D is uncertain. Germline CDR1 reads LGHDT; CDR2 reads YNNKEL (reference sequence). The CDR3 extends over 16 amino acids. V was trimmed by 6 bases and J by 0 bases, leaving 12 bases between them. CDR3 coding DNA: TGTGCCAGCAGGTCAATGGGGTACTCTGGGGCCAACGTCCTGACTTTC. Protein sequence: CASRSMGYSGANVLTF.

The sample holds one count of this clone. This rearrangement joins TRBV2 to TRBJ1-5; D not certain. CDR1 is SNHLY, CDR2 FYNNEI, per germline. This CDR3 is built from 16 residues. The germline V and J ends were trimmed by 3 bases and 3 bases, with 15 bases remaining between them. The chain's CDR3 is CASSDQGVGFNQPQHF. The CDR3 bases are TGTGCCAGCAGTGATCAAGGAGTAGGGTTCAATCAGCCCCAGCATTTT.

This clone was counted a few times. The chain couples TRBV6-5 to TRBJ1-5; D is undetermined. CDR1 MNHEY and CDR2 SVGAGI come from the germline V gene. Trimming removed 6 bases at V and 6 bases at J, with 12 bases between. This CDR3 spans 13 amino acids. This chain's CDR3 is CASRSGWAQPQHF. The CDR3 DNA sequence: TGTGCCAGCAGGTCGGGGTGGGCTCAGCCCCAGCATTTT.

Here the CDR3 reads CASSESGGSVTDTQYF. Written as DNA, the CDR3 is TGTGCCAGCAGTGAAAGTGGAGGTAGCGTCACAGATACGCAGTATTTT. This chain connects TRBV6-1 to TRBJ2-3; possibly TRBD2 for D (5 bases). The germline V gene encodes CDR1 MNHNS and CDR2 SASEGT. The CDR3 covers 16 residues. V was clipped by 2 bases and J by 2 bases, with 14 bases between them.

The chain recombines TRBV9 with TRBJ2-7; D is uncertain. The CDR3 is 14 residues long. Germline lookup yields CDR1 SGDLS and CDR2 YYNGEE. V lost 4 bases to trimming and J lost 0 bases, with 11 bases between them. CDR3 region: CASSPRVSSYEQYF. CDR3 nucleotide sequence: TGTGCCAGCAGCCCCCGGGTGAGCTCCTACGAGCAGTACTTC.

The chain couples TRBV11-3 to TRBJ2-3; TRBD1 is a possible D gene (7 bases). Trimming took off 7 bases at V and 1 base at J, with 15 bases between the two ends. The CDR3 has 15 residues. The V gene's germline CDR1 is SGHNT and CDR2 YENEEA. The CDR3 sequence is CASMEGASRTDTQYF. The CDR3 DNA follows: TGTGCCAGCATGGAGGGGGCGTCCCGCACAGATACGCAGTATTTT.

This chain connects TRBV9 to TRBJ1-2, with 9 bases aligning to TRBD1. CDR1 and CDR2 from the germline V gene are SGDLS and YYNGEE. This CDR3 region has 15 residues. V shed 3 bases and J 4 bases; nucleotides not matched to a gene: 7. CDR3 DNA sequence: TGTGCCAGCAGCGCACAGGGGGCCGAGGGCTATGGCTACACCTTC. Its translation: CASSAQGAEGYGYTF.

CDR3 bases: TGTGCCAGCAGCCCGGACAGGGACCGCTATGGCACCTTC. Translating it yields CASSPDRDRYGTF. This rearrangement joins TRBV4-2 to TRBJ1-2; TRBD1 matches at 8 bases. This CDR3 contains 13 residues. Germline V gives CDR1 LGHNA, CDR2 YNFKEQ. The V segment lost 4 bases and the J segment 13 bases; nucleotides outside the gene matches: 11.

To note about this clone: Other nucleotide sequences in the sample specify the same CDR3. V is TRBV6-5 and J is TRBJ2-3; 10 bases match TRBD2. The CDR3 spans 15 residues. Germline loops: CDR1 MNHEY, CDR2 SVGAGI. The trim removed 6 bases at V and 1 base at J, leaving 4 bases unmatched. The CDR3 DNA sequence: TGTGCCAGCAGGGGCGGACTAGCGGGCACAGATACGCAGTATTTT. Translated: CASRGGLAGTDTQYF.

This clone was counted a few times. The CDR3 coding sequence is TGTGCCAGCAGCCAACATCGACTGGGGAGCGGCTACACCTTC. This translates into CASSQHRLGSGYTF. The rearrangement links TRBV14 to TRBJ1-2; no reliable D call. Trimming pared 2 bases from V and 8 bases from J, leaving 15 bases between. The CDR3 runs 14 residues. Germline-derived CDR1 and CDR2 are SGHDN and FVKESK. The variable domain in full, completed from reference TRBV14 and TRBJ1-2, reads EAGVTQFPSHSVIEKGQTVTLRCDPISGHDNLYWYRRVMGKEIKFLLHFVKESKQDESGMPNNRFLAERTGGTYSTLKVQPAELEDSGVYFCASSQHRLGSGYTFGSGTRLTVV.

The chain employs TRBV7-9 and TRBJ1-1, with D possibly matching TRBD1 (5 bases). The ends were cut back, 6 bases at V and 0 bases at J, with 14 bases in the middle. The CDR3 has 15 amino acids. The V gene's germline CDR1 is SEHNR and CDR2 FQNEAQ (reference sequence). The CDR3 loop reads CASRTRDRLNTEAFF. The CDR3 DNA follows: TGTGCCAGCAGGACCCGGGACCGATTGAACACTGAAGCTTTCTTT.

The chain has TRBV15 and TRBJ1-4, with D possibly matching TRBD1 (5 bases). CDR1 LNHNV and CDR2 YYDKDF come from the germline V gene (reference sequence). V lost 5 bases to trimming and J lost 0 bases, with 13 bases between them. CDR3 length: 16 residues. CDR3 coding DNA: TGTGCCACCAGCCCGGACATGTCGACAACTAATGAAAAACTGTTTTTT. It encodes CATSPDMSTTNEKLFF.

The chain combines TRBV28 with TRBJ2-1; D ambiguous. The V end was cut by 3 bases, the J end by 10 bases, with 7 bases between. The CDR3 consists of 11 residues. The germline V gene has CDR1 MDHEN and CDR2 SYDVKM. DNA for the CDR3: TGTGCCAGCAGTTTTATGGAAGAGCAGTTCTTC. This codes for CASSFMEEQFF.

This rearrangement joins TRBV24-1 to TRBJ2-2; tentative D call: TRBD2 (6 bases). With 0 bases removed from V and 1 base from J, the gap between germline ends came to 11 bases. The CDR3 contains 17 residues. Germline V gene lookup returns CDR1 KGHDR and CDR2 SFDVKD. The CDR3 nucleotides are TGTGCCACCAGTGATTTGTTTGGGACTTTGAACACCGGGGAGCTGTTTTTT. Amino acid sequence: CATSDLFGTLNTGELFF.

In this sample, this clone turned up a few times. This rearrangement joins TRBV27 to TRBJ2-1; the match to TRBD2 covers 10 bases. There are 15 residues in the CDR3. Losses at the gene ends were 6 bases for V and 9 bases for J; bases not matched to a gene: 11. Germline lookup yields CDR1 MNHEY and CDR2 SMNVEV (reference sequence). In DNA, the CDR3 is TGTGCCAGCAGCGAACGGAGCGGGAGGGCCAGTGAGCAGTTCTTC. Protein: CASSERSGRASEQFF.

CDR3 in amino acids: CATSRGAQPQHF. CDR3 DNA sequence: TGTGCCACCAGTAGAGGGGCTCAGCCCCAGCATTTT. The chain couples TRBV24-1 to TRBJ1-5, with D possibly matching TRBD1 (5 bases). Trimming cost V 6 bases and J 6 bases, with 8 bases left between them. CDR1 KGHDR and CDR2 SFDVKD come from the germline V gene. The CDR3 is made up of 12 amino acids.